This T cell receptor beta chain was captured in a study of blood T cell repertoires in COVID-19. The wider study: The analysed material was cDNA or gDNA that came from T cells, B-cell-depleted T cells, or PBMCs.

The authors' processing: Reference gene primers were amplified, and this amplification served to estimate nucleated cell counts. Method: immunoSEQ multiplex PCR; TCRdb's copy keeps in-frame clones and lacks some. D and trimming come from the DNA, and the V and J calls and clone size come from that table. The sample records approximately 110,000 clones, around 90% being singletons. Germline CDR1 reads GTSNPN; CDR2 reads SVGIG (reference sequence). The CDR3 consists of 13 residues. The ends lost 2 bases at V and 6 bases at J; junction bases unmatched: 7. The clonotype was recovered from a woman in her fifties or sixties with active or convalescent COVID-19. The V gene is TRBV30, the J gene TRBJ2-7, with 7 nucleotides matching TRBD1. Sequencing was done on a sample of peripheral blood. Written as DNA, the CDR3 is TGTGCCTGGAGTAATAGGGGGCTTAGCGAGCAGTACTTC. This translates into CAWSNRGLSEQYF.